This is a list of T cell receptor beta chains from one sample in a study of Tregs in tolerant kidney transplant recipients. Libraries were prepared by immunoSEQ multiplex PCR; TCRdb keeps only in-frame clonotypes and omits some of them. Of just over 30,000 clones listed, 82% are singletons. The antigens of these receptors remain unknown. The sample taken for sequencing was Tregs from blood cultured with allogeneic cells. These receptors were obtained from a human donor in good health. The CDR3 runs from the conserved cysteine through the conserved F or W. A D gene is named only where the DNA matches it firmly. Part of the rows lack a size; the others show once, few, many or a class for expanded clones.

v_call	j_call	clone_size	d_call	cdr3_aa	cdr3_nt
TRBV11-2	TRBJ2-3	few	TRBD2	CASSLGLAGVGTDTQYF	TGTGCCAGCAGCTTGGGACTAGCGGGAGTGGGCACAGATACGCAGTATTTT
TRBV12-5	TRBJ1-6	NA	NA	CASATDSRLNNSPLHF	TGTGCTAGTGCCACGGACAGTCGCCTTAACAATTCACCCCTCCACTTT
TRBV19	TRBJ1-1	NA	NA	CASLRRPGVVWAFF	TGTGCCAGTTTGCGGAGGCCAGGGGTGGTGTGGGCTTTCTTT
TRBV7-2	TRBJ2-7	few	TRBD2	CASSHLAAYEQYF	TGTGCCAGCAGCCACCTAGCGGCCTACGAGCAGTACTTC
TRBV27	TRBJ1-2	NA	TRBD1	CASSTRDRGGGYTF	TGTGCCAGCAGTACGCGAGACAGGGGTGGAGGCTACACCTTC
TRBV28	TRBJ2-7	medium-sized	NA	CASRGGGQSRYEQYF	TGTGCCAGCAGGGGAGGGGGACAGAGCAGGTACGAGCAGTACTTC
TRBV6-5	TRBJ1-2	NA	NA	CASSFGGTKASYGYTF	TGTGCCAGCAGTTTTGGAGGGACCAAAGCAAGCTATGGCTACACCTTC
TRBV5-4	TRBJ2-1	NA	NA	CASSPAKGGVSYNEQFF	TGTGCCAGCAGCCCCGCCAAAGGGGGGGTCTCCTACAATGAGCAGTTCTTC
TRBV30	TRBJ2-2	NA	NA	CAWRAPRAGELFF	TGTGCCTGGAGGGCCCCGCGAGCCGGGGAGCTGTTTTTT
TRBV18	TRBJ1-1	NA	NA	CASSRGGNTEAFF	TGTGCCAGCTCTCGGGGGGGGAACACTGAAGCTTTCTTT
TRBV5-4	TRBJ2-7	NA	NA	CASSLAGHSYEQYF	TGTGCCAGCAGCTTGGCGGGACACTCCTACGAGCAGTACTTC
TRBV4-2	TRBJ2-2	NA	TRBD2	CASSQESQRGRAGELFF	TGTGCCAGCAGCCAAGAGTCCCAGCGGGGGAGGGCGGGGGAGCTGTTTTTT
TRBV5-5	TRBJ1-1	NA	TRBD1	CASSPRTGAGTEAFF	TGTGCCAGCAGCCCACGGACAGGGGCCGGGACTGAAGCTTTCTTT
TRBV7-8	TRBJ2-1	NA	TRBD2	CASSLSGSSRNEQFF	TGTGCCAGCAGCCTTAGCGGGAGTAGTAGGAATGAGCAGTTCTTC
TRBV7-9	TRBJ2-7	NA	NA	CASSPDSPRYEQYF	TGTGCCAGCAGCCCAGACTCCCCGCGTTACGAGCAGTACTTC
TRBV5-1	TRBJ2-7	once	NA	CASSSWASTEEQYF	TGCGCCAGCAGCTCCTGGGCCTCCACGGAGGAGCAGTACTTC
TRBV25-1	TRBJ1-2	NA	NA	CASSDPLSYGYTF	TGTGCCAGCAGTGATCCGCTCAGCTATGGCTACACCTTC
TRBV6-5	TRBJ2-2	NA	NA	CASSRGGGELFF	TGTGCCAGCAGTAGAGGGGGCGGGGAGCTGTTTTTT
TRBV10-3	TRBJ2-3	NA	TRBD1	CAIAYRGHKDTQYF	TGTGCCATCGCATACAGGGGGCACAAAGATACGCAGTATTTT
TRBV5-1	TRBJ1-5	few	TRBD1	CASSLGGGLDQPQHF	TGCGCCAGCAGCTTAGGAGGGGGCCTCGATCAGCCCCAGCATTTT
TRBV19	TRBJ2-7	NA	NA	CASSAPGRLSYEQYF	TGTGCCAGTAGTGCACCGGGACGGCTCTCCTACGAGCAGTACTTC
TRBV6-6	TRBJ2-2	NA	NA	CASSYNRLTGELFF	TGTGCCAGCAGTTACAACAGGCTCACCGGGGAGCTGTTTTTT
TRBV7-9	TRBJ1-1	once	NA	CASSLGVINTEAFF	TGTGCCAGCAGCTTAGGGGTAATCAACACTGAAGCTTTCTTT
TRBV11-2	TRBJ2-3	once	NA	CASSHPIGTEGDTQYF	TGTGCCAGCAGCCATCCCATAGGCACCGAGGGAGATACGCAGTATTTT
TRBV7-2	TRBJ2-3	NA	NA	CASSLLGLVSDTQYF	TGTGCCAGCAGCTTATTGGGTCTAGTCTCAGATACGCAGTATTTT
TRBV19	TRBJ2-1	NA	TRBD2	CASSRSSAPLGGNEQFF	TGTGCCAGTAGTAGGAGTAGCGCACCGCTGGGAGGGAATGAGCAGTTCTTC
TRBV25-1	TRBJ1-6	few	NA	CASSEYFGTPLHF	TGTGCCAGCAGTGAATATTTTGGGACTCCCCTCCACTTT
TRBV4-1	TRBJ2-7	NA	NA	CASSQDHETAYEQYF	TGCGCCAGCAGCCAAGATCACGAGACAGCCTACGAGCAGTACTTC
TRBV7-9	TRBJ2-5	NA	NA	CASRGGSQETQYF	TGTGCCAGCAGGGGGGGATCTCAAGAGACCCAGTACTTC
TRBV4-3	TRBJ2-1	NA	NA	CASSRWAGMNEQFF	TGCGCCAGCAGCCGGTGGGCGGGGATGAATGAGCAGTTCTTC
TRBV18	TRBJ1-3	NA	NA	CASSGGPAPSGNTIYF	TGTGCCAGCTCAGGGGGGCCGGCCCCCTCTGGAAACACCATATATTTT
TRBV14	TRBJ1-3	NA	TRBD1	CASSPTGTVLPGNTIYF	TGTGCCAGCAGCCCTACCGGGACAGTTCTACCTGGAAACACCATATATTTT
TRBV6-5	TRBJ1-1	few	TRBD1	CASSRTGTYFF	TGTGCCAGCAGTCGGACAGGGACCTATTTCTTT
TRBV5-1	TRBJ1-4	NA	TRBD1	CASSLNPGQGAEKLFF	TGCGCCAGCAGCTTGAATCCGGGACAGGGGGCCGAAAAACTGTTTTTT
TRBV19	TRBJ2-7	NA	NA	CASRGRETGIYEQYF	TGTGCCAGTAGGGGGAGGGAGACAGGCATCTATGAGCAGTACTTC
TRBV2	TRBJ1-5	NA	NA	CASSAAPYSNQPQHF	TGTGCCAGCAGTGCCGCCCCTTATAGCAATCAGCCCCAGCATTTT